This TCR beta chain is drawn from a study of T cell responses to AZD1222 COVID-19 vaccine (dated by TCRdb to the early 2020s). For context, the study as a whole: AZD1222 recipients whose second dose came at about 4 weeks and those whose second dose came at about 12 weeks were combined into one group, since spike-specific TCR depth and breadth did not differ between the two schedules. Trial participants were enrolled into age subgroups of 18-55, 56-69 and 70-plus years, which contained approximately 150, 30 and 60 TCR-sequenced participants, respectively. TCR sequencing covered roughly 230 trial participants: 200 to 220 given two doses of AZD1222 and about 26 given two doses of MenACWY control vaccine. The study at large found these results: The vaccine-associated CD4 TCRs covered the entire spike protein, and the dominant responses fell in regions 160-218 and 743-854. Because no day 14 peak-response samples were available, repertoires were characterized only after the peak T cell response. Reportedly, close to half of the unique spike-specific TCRs recognized epitopes lying outside the regions that are mutated in the B.1.351 and B.1.1.7 variants. In the small 56-69-year group, the increase in depth fell short of significance, most likely because of low power. After two AZD1222 doses, spike-specific TCR breadth and depth were significantly higher than at day 0 and than in MenACWY recipients. Participants were mostly white British and included more females than males, and it was suggested by the authors that clonal diversity may have been underestimated. Only five or six AZD1222 recipients were SARS-CoV-2 seropositive at baseline, limiting conclusions about previously exposed vaccinees.

The CDR3 regions of human TCRbeta chains were analyzed by immunosequencing. As for the authors' bioinformatics: TCRs in the repertoires were matched against a reference library of SARS-CoV-2-specific TCRs that had been generated with the MIRA antigen-specificity platform. Breadth meant the fraction of unique TCRs that were SARS-CoV-2-associated, whereas depth meant the fraction of total T cells that were SARS-CoV-2-associated. Using the MIRA data, each spike-specific TCR was assigned both to the spike region to which the TCR was reactive and to a CD4 or CD8 class. Log10-transformed breadth and depth values were compared by one-way ANOVA with Sidak's multiple comparisons tests. TCRdb holds this immuneACCESS table with in-frame rearrangements only. Some clones are missing; in checked studies, unresolved V genes explain under half, and the rest has no known cause. The DNA gave D and trimming, while V, J and clone size come from that table. This sample lists 100,000 to 150,000 clones; 70% to 90% were detected once. The ten largest clonotypes hold about 1.6% of the sample.

The sample's time point, from its label and the paper: baseline before first vaccination. Vaccinee samples were obtained from the UK trials COV001 and COV002, which included a single-blind randomized controlled phase 2/3 trial of AZD1222 (ChAdOx1 nCoV-19) in healthy adults. For TCRbeta chain sequencing, PBMC samples from trial participants were taken at day 0 and at day 28 after the second dose. This clone was seen a handful of times. Its recognized antigen is unknown. Within one base of it there is no much larger clone, and no base qualities were kept. CDR1 and CDR2 are drawn from the germline V gene: SGHTA, FQGNSA. At the junction V is shortened by 4 bases and J by 2 bases; bases outside the gene matches: 6. The CDR3 sequence holds 15 residues, the cysteine and phenylalanine included. The retained sequence is limited to the CDR3, 45 bases, with the frame set at the first base.

The chain couples TRBV7-2 to TRBJ2-7, with TRBD2 matching 9 junction bases. The clonotype was recovered from an adult in good health. Here the sequenced sample was peripheral blood, taken on day 0 of AZD1222 vaccination. The CDR3 region reads CASSSATSGPYEQYF. The DNA reads TGTGCCAGCAGCTCCGCGACTAGCGGTCCCTACGAGCAGTACTTC.